A single T cell receptor beta chain is shown here with its context. This may be a read error: a much more frequent sequence differs by one nucleotide. The data are from a study of tumor-infiltrating lymphocytes in primary liver carcinoma. The CDR3 runs to 14 residues. Germline loops: CDR1 SGHVS, CDR2 FQNEAQ. The researchers produced TCR beta cDNA from about 510 ng total RNA with a constant-region primer. A slightly modified ARM-PCR protocol with three nested multiplex PCR rounds produced these TCR beta libraries. Forward primers for TRBV1-TRBV30 and a C-beta reverse primer served the first two PCR rounds, at about 10 cycles each. Each CDR3 protein gets one entry after TCRdb re-called the multiplex PCR reads with MiXCR. The data contain some 120,000 distinct CDR3 sequences, roughly three fifths of them singletons. Unsorted bulk tissue, about 19-32 mg of it, served as the source for co-extraction of RNA and DNA.

The sequence was obtained from a woman between 55 and 75 years old with primary liver carcinoma and hepatitis B virus infection. The specimen sequenced was liver tumor tissue from sampling region 1. The subset here: tumor region T1, superior pole. This sequence joins TRBV7-8 and TRBJ1-6, with a tentative D call TRBD1 (6 bases). The CDR3 DNA reads TGTGCCAGCGGCTTAAGGGGGGGCAATTCACCCCTCCACTTT. Translating gives CASGLRGGNSPLHF.